The 20 T cell receptor beta chains below were found in one sample sequenced in a study of cytomegalovirus exposure and HLA in healthy donors. It was with 60 Vbeta and 13 Jbeta primers that the PCR ran. The repertoire was sequenced with immunoSEQ multiplex PCR; TCRdb's copy has only in-frame clones and lacks some. The top ten hold less than 3% of the sample, which has fewer than 150,000 clones, about 80% seen once. Sequences were obtained from PBMCs. These TCRs come from a woman aged 40 to 50 in good health and CMV-seropositive.

CDR3 amino acids: CASSLAASARYYGYTF. The DNA for the CDR3 is TGTGCCAGCAGCTTAGCCGCATCTGCGCGCTACTATGGCTACACCTTC. V usage is TRBV7-9 and J usage is TRBJ1-2; no definite D call. The CDR3 loop spans 16 amino acids. Trimming left V 0 bases short and J 3 bases short, with 14 bases between. Germline V gene sequence: CDR1 SEHNR, CDR2 FQNEAQ (reference sequence).

V usage is TRBV7-2 and J usage is TRBJ2-5; 10 nucleotides match TRBD1. CDR1 and CDR2 from the germline V gene are SGHTA and FQGNSA. V lost 4 bases and J lost 5; bases outside the gene matches: 10. This CDR3 region has 16 residues. The CDR3 DNA is TGTGCCAGCAGCTCCCGGGACAGGGGTGGGCTGGAGACCCAGTACTTC. Translated: CASSSRDRGGLETQYF.

The chain links TRBV11-1 to TRBJ2-1, with TRBD1 matching 8 bases. Looked up from germline, CDR1 is SGHAT and CDR2 is FQDESV (reference sequence). J was trimmed by 8 bases and V by 8 bases; bases with no gene match: 11. CDR3 length equals 14 residues. The CDR3 reads CASSTDRVRDEQFF. CDR3 sequence (DNA): TGTGCCAGCTCAACGGACAGGGTGAGGGATGAGCAGTTCTTC.

This chain joins TRBV5-4 and TRBJ2-7; 7 bases align to TRBD1. V was clipped by 4 bases and J by 3 bases; unmatched bases: 7. This CDR3 has 14 amino acids. The V gene's germline CDR1 is SGHNT and CDR2 YYREEE (reference sequence). This CDR3 reads CASSRDSGNYEQYF. CDR3 sequence (DNA): TGTGCCAGCAGCCGGGACAGTGGCAACTACGAGCAGTACTTC.

The chain uses TRBV7-9 and TRBJ1-2; the match to TRBD1 covers 9 bases. This CDR3 has 13 residues. Looked up from germline, CDR1 is SEHNR and CDR2 is FQNEAQ (reference sequence). Trimming at V came to 5 bases and at J to 9 bases, leaving 7 bases not matched to a gene. CDR3 in amino acids: CASSPQGAGSYTF. CDR3 DNA: TGTGCCAGCAGCCCACAGGGGGCGGGAAGCTACACCTTC.

The CDR3 DNA reads TGTGCCAGCAGCAGAGATGGGGGGTTCGCCAACTATGGCTACACCTTC. Translation: CASSRDGGFANYGYTF. The gene calls are TRBV9 and TRBJ1-2; weak D call: TRBD1 (5 bases). This CDR3 comprises 16 residues. CDR1 SGDLS and CDR2 YYNGEE come from the germline V gene. Deletions cut 4 bases from V and 2 bases from J, with 18 bases between.

This chain connects TRBV9 to TRBJ1-6; tentatively, D is TRBD1 (5 bases). The germline V and J ends were trimmed by 4 bases and 10 bases, with 18 bases remaining between them. The germline V gene has CDR1 SGDLS and CDR2 YYNGEE. The CDR3 has 15 residues. This chain's CDR3 is CASSSRDLKGSPLHF. CDR3 sequence (DNA): TGTGCCAGCAGCTCCAGGGACTTGAAGGGATCACCCCTCCACTTT.

This clone has a handful of counts. The chain employs TRBV5-6 and TRBJ1-1; D is unresolved. The ends were cut back, 4 bases at V and 4 bases at J, with 11 bases in the middle. The CDR3 has 13 residues. Per germline, CDR1 SGHDT and CDR2 YYEEEE. The CDR3 nucleotides are TGTGCCAGCAGCCCGACCGGGAGCACTGAAGCTTTCTTT. It translates to CASSPTGSTEAFF.

The chain links TRBV5-1 to TRBJ2-1; no firm D call. The CDR3 spans 11 residues. V was shortened by 0 bases and J by 8 bases, with 3 bases between the two germline ends. CDR1 SGHRS and CDR2 YFSETQ come from the germline V gene. This chain's CDR3 is CASSLGHEQFF. The CDR3 nucleotides are TGCGCCAGCAGCTTGGGGCATGAGCAGTTCTTC.

Here the CDR3 DNA reads TGTGCCAGCAGCAAGGACTGGGGACAAGAGACCCAGTACTTC. This translates into CASSKDWGQETQYF. J is TRBJ2-5 and V is TRBV27; possible D gene TRBD2, 5 bases. Germline assignment: CDR1 MNHEY and CDR2 SMNVEV (reference sequence). V was trimmed by 6 bases and J by 2 bases, leaving 13 bases between them. CDR3 length: 14 amino acids.

This chain joins TRBV5-1 and TRBJ1-1, with D perhaps TRBD1 (5 bases). This CDR3 is 13 amino acids long. CDR1 is SGHRS and CDR2 is YFSETQ in the germline V gene. With 5 bases removed from V and 5 bases from J, the gap between germline ends came to 13 bases. CDR3 DNA: TGCGCCAGCAGTCCCCCTCAGGGAACTGAAGCTTTCTTT. Encoded protein: CASSPPQGTEAFF. Full variable domain (outside the CDR3, taken from reference TRBV5-1 and TRBJ1-1): KAGVTQTPRYLIKTRGQQVTLSCSPISGHRSVSWYQQTPGQGLQFLFEYFSETQRNKGNFPGRFSGRQFSNSRSEMNVSTLELGDSALYLCASSPPQGTEAFFGQGTRLTVV.

The chain employs TRBV19 and TRBJ1-5; no clear D. The CDR3 spans 17 residues. The germline V gene has CDR1 LNHDA and CDR2 SQIVND (reference sequence). V was trimmed by 2 bases and J by 0 bases, leaving 14 bases between them. In nucleotides, the CDR3 is TGTGCCAGTAGTATAATGAGGGAACCCTATAGCAATCAGCCCCAGCATTTT. It yields the protein CASSIMREPYSNQPQHF.

The gene calls are TRBV13 and TRBJ1-1, with D tentatively TRBD1 (5 bases). The CDR3 loop spans 18 amino acids. CDR1 and CDR2 (germline): PRHDT, FYEKMQ (reference sequence). V lost 0 bases, J lost 0 bases, and 17 bases lay in between. The CDR3, as DNA: TGTGCCAGCAGCTTAGGCCTCAGGGTGGAACTTATGAACACTGAAGCTTTCTTT. The encoded protein is CASSLGLRVELMNTEAFF.

The CDR3 loop reads CASRRGVDNIHEQYF. Here the CDR3 DNA reads TGCGCCAGCAGGCGGGGGGTCGACAACATCCACGAGCAGTACTTC. The chain carries TRBV5-1 and TRBJ2-7, with 8 bases identical to TRBD2. Trimming at V came to 5 bases and at J to 5 bases, leaving 12 bases not matched to a gene. The CDR3 sequence is 15 residues long. Germline-derived CDR1 and CDR2 are SGHRS and YFSETQ.

This rearrangement joins TRBV5-1 to TRBJ2-7; perhaps TRBD1 as D (6 bases). The V gene's germline CDR1 is SGHRS and CDR2 YFSETQ. The CDR3 runs 16 residues. V was shortened by 4 bases and J by 0 bases, with 17 bases between the two germline ends. As DNA, the CDR3 is TGCGCCAGCAGCCCTTATACTTGGGACAACTCCTACGAGCAGTACTTC. Encoded protein: CASSPYTWDNSYEQYF.

This clone occurred once. The chain uses TRBV5-4 and TRBJ2-1; maybe TRBD1 (6 bases). The CDR3 totals 15 residues. Trimming shortened V by 4 bases and J by 4 bases, and 15 bases separated the two germline ends. The germline V gene encodes CDR1 SGHNT and CDR2 YYREEE (reference sequence). This CDR3 reads CASSRDRQPYNEQFF. In nucleotides, the CDR3 is TGTGCCAGCAGCCGAGACAGGCAACCTTACAATGAGCAGTTCTTC.

The J gene is TRBJ2-3, the V gene TRBV7-3; TRBD2 aligns across 11 bases. V gave up 2 bases and J gave up 3 bases; unmatched junction bases: 1. The CDR3 is made up of 15 amino acids. Germline V CDR1 and CDR2: SGHTA, FQGTGA. The CDR3 spells CASSLVAGGTDTQYF. The CDR3 nucleotides read TGTGCCAGCAGCTTAGTAGCGGGGGGGACAGATACGCAGTATTTT.

The rearrangement joins TRBV7-2 to TRBJ2-7, with TRBD2 matching over 13 bases. The CDR3 runs 19 residues. Trimming removed 5 bases from V and 0 bases from J; junction bases left unmatched: 13. Per germline, CDR1 SGHTA and CDR2 FQGNSA. The CDR3: CASSLRLAGGPLSSYEQYF. The DNA of the CDR3 is TGTGCCAGCAGCCTGCGACTAGCGGGAGGACCACTAAGCTCCTACGAGCAGTACTTC.

The chain combines TRBV7-2 with TRBJ2-5, with D unclear. Germline-derived CDR1 and CDR2 are SGHTA and FQGNSA. Trimming stripped 4 bases from V and 1 base from J, with 13 bases between. This CDR3 contains 15 residues. The CDR3 region has the DNA TGTGCCAGCAGCTCATTTGTGGCTGGCCAAGAGACCCAGTACTTC. It encodes CASSSFVAGQETQYF.

This clone has just one count. The chain links TRBV4-3 to TRBJ2-5, with 11 bases fitting TRBD1. With the DNA end fitting TRBJ2-7 better, the J assignment may be wrong. The CDR3 length is 14 residues. The germline V gene encodes CDR1 LGHNA and CDR2 YSLEER. This CDR3 is CASSPGTGGYEQYF. Here the CDR3 DNA reads TGCGCCAGCAGTCCCGGGACAGGGGGATACGAGCAGTACTTC.